This T cell receptor beta chain was captured by sequencing in a study of T cells after yellow fever vaccination. In the study overall: Fractions with few cells were prepared using SMART-Seq v4 Ultra Low Input. Study-wide points: Contaminants from the bulk population, in the form of abundant clonotypes, could be found in FACS-sorted repertoires. Most clones from primary vaccination were detected again post-booster (almost 98% CD4, around 90% CD8).

TCRdb reprocessed the 5' RACE reads with MiXCR, giving one entry per CDR3 protein. This table has a few hundred thousand distinct CDR3 sequences, 7.5% to 9% appearing once. Germline-derived CDR1 and CDR2 are SNHLY and FYNNEI. This CDR3 spans 14 amino acids. V gave up 5 bases and J gave up 0 bases, with 8 bases separating them. This clonotype was recorded a few times. The antigen remains unidentified. The source material was CD4+ T cells sorted from PBMCs, sampled 5 days after the yellow fever booster vaccination. The genes are TRBV2 and TRBJ2-4; no firm D call. The receptor comes from a man between 18 and 29 years old who received the YFV17D yellow fever vaccine. In nucleotides, the CDR3 is TGTGCCAGCAGTTTTGGGGTAGCCAAAAACATTCAGTACTTC. It translates to CASSFGVAKNIQYF.